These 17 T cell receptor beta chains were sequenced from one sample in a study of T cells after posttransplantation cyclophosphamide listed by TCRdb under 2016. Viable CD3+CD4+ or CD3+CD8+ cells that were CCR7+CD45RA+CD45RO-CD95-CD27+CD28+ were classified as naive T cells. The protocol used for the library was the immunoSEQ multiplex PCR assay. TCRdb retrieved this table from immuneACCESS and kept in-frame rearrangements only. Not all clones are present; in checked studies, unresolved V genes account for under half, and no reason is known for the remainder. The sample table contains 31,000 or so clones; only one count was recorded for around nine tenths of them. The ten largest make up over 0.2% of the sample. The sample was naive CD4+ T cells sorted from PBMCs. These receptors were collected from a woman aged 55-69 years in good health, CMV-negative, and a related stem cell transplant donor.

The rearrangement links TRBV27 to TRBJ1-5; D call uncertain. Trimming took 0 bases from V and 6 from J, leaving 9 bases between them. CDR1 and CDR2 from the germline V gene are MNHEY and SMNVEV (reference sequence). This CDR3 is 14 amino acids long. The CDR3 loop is CASSLSRGSQPQHF. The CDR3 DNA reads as TGTGCCAGCAGTTTATCGCGGGGAAGTCAGCCCCAGCATTTT.

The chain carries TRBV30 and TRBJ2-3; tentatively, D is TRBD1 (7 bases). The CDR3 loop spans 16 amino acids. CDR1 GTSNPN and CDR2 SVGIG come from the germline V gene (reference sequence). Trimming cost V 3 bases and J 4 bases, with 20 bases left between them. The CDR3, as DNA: TGTGCCTGGAGCAGGGGGGCTAGCTTCGGCGCAGATACGCAGTATTTT. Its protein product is CAWSRGASFGADTQYF.

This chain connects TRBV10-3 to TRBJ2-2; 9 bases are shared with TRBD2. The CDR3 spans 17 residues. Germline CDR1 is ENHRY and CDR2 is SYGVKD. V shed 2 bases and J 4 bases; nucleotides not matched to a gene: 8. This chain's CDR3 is CAISEAGGLAVTGELFF. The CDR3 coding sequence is TGTGCCATCAGTGAGGCGGGGGGGCTAGCGGTCACCGGGGAGCTGTTTTTT.

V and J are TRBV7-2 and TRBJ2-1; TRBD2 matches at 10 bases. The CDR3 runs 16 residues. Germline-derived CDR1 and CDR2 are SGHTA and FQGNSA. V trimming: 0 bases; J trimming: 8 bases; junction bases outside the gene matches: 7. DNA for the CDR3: TGTGCCAGCAGCTTAGCATCTAGCGGGAGAGTGTATGAGCAGTTCTTC. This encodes CASSLASSGRVYEQFF.

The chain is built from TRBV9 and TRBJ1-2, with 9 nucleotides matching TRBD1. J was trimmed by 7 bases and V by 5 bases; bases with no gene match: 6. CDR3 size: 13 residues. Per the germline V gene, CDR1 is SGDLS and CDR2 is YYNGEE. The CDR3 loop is CASSRQGVRGYTF. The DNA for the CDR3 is TGTGCCAGCAGTCGACAGGGGGTTCGTGGCTACACCTTC.

For the CDR3, the DNA is TGTGCCAGCAGCTTATCATCTCCTATTAGCACAGATACGCAGTATTTT. Translation gives CASSLSSPISTDTQYF. J is TRBJ2-3 and V is TRBV7-3; D gene uncertain. Germline lookup yields CDR1 SGHTA and CDR2 FQGTGA. The CDR3 spans 16 residues. Trimming took 2 bases from V and 0 from J, leaving 12 bases between them.

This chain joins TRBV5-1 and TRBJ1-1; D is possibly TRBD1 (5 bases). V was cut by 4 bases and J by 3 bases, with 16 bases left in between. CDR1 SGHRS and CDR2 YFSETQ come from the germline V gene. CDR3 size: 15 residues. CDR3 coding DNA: TGCGCCAGCAGCCAAGGCCCAGGGTTGGACACTGAAGCTTTCTTT. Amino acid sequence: CASSQGPGLDTEAFF.

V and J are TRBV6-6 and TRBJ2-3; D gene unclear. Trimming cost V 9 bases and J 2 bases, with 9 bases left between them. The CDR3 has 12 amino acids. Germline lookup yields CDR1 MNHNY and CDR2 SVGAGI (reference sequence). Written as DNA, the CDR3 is TGTGCCAGTGAACAGATCACAGATACGCAGTATTTT. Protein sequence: CASEQITDTQYF.

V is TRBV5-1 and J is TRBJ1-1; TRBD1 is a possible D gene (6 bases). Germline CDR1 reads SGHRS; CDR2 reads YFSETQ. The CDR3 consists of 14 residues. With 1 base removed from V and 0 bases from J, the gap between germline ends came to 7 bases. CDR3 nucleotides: TGCGCCAGCAGCTTGCAGGGGATGAACACTGAAGCTTTCTTT. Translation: CASSLQGMNTEAFF.

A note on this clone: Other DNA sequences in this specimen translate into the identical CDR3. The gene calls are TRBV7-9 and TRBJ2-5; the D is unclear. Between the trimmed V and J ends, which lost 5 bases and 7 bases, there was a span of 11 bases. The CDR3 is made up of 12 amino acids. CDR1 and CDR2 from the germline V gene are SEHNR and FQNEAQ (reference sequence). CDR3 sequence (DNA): TGTGCCAGCAGCCCGGGTACGCGGACCCAGTACTTC. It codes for CASSPGTRTQYF.

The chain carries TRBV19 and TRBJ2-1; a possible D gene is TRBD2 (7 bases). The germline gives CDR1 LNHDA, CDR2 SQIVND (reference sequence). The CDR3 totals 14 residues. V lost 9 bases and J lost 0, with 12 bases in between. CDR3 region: CASSGTPSYNEQFF. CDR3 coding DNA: TGTGCCAGCAGCGGGACACCCTCCTACAATGAGCAGTTCTTC. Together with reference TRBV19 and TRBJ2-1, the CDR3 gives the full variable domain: DGGITQSPKYLFRKEGQNVTLSCEQNLNHDAMYWYRQDPGQGLRLIYYSQIVNDFQKGDIAEGYSVSREKKESFPLTVTSAQKNPTAFYLCASSGTPSYNEQFFGPGTRLTVL.

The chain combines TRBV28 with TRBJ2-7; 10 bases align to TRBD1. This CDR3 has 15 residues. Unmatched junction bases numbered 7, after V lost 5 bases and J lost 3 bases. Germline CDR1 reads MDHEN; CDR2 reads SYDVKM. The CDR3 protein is CASSPTGTGVYEQYF. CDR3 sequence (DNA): TGTGCCAGCAGTCCCACCGGGACAGGGGTCTACGAGCAGTACTTC.

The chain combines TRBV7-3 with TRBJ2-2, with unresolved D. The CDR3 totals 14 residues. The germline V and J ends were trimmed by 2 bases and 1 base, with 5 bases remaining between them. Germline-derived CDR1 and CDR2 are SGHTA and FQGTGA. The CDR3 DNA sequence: TGTGCCAGCAGCTTAGGGCGGAACACCGGGGAGCTGTTTTTT. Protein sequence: CASSLGRNTGELFF.

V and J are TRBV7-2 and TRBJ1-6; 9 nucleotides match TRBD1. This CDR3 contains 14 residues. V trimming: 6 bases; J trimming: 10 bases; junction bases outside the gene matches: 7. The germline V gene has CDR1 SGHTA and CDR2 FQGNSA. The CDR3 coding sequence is TGTGCCAGCAGGCGGGGGACAGGGCAATCACCCCTCCACTTT. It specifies CASRRGTGQSPLHF.

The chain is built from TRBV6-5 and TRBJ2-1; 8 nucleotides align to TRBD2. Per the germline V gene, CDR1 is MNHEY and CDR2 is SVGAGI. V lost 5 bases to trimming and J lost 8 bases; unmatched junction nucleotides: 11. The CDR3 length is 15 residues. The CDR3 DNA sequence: TGTGCCAGCAGTGGTGGAGGAAGCGGGAGCGATGAGCAGTTCTTC. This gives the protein CASSGGGSGSDEQFF.

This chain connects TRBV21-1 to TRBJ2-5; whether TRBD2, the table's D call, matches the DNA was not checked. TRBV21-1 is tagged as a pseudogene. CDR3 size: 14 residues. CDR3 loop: CASSKGSGVETQYF. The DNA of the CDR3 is TGTGCCAGCAGCAAAGGATCCGGGGTCGAGACCCAGTACTTC.

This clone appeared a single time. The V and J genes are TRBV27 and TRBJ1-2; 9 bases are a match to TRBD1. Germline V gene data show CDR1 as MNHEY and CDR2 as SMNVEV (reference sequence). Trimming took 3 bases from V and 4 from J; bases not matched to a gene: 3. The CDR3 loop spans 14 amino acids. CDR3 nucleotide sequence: TGTGCCAGCAGTTTGCAGGACAGGGGCTATGGCTACACCTTC. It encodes CASSLQDRGYGYTF.